This T cell receptor (beta chain) was identified in a study of shared clonotypes between healthy human individuals. The CDR3 covers 12 residues. V was shortened by 6 bases and J by 5 bases, with 8 bases between the two germline ends. Germline loops: CDR1 SGHRS, CDR2 YFSETQ. The data were produced by immunoSEQ multiplex PCR, yet TCRdb's version contains in-frame clones alone and is incomplete. The profile shows 950,000 to 1,100,000 clones, under 80% of them singletons. The sequencing input was memory CD4+ T cells sorted from blood. Sample subset: CD45RA-negative fraction. This sequence was found in a man aged 18-30 years in good health. The chain combines TRBV5-1 with TRBJ2-2; no clear D gene. The CDR3 bases are TGCGCCAGCACTACTGATACCGGGGAGCTGTTTTTT. It codes for CASTTDTGELFF.